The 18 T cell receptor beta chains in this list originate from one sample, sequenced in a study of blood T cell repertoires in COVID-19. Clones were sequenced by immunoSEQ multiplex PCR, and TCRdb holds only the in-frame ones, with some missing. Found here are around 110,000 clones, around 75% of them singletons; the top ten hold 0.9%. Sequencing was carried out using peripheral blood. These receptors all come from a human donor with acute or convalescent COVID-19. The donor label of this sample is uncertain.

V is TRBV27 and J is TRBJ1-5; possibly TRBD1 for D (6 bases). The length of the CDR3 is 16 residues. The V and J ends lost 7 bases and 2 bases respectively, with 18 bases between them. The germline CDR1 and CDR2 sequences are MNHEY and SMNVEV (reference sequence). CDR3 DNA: TGTGCCAGCATGCCCGGGGGGGGGCGTGGCAATCAGCCCCAGCATTTT. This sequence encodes CASMPGGGRGNQPQHF.

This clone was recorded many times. CDR3 region: CASSVETGRSEAFF. As DNA, the CDR3 is TGTGCCAGCAGCGTAGAGACAGGTCGGTCCGAAGCTTTCTTT. This chain connects TRBV9 to TRBJ1-1; possibly TRBD1 for D (6 bases). Trimming left V 0 bases short and J 8 bases short, with 14 bases between. The germline gives CDR1 SGDLS, CDR2 YYNGEE. The CDR3 sequence is 14 residues long.

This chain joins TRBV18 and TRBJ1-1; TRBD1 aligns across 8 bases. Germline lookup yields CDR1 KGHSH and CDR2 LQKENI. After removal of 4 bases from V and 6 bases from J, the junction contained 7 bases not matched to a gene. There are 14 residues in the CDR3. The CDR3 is CASSQIQGEAEAFF. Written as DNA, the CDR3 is TGTGCCAGCTCACAGATACAGGGGGAGGCTGAAGCTTTCTTT.

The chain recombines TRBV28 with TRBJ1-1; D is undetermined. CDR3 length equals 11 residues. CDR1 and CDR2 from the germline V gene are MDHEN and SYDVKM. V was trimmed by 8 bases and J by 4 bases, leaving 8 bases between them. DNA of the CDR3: TGTGCCAGCGCGATAGTCACTGAAGCTTTCTTT. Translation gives CASAIVTEAFF.

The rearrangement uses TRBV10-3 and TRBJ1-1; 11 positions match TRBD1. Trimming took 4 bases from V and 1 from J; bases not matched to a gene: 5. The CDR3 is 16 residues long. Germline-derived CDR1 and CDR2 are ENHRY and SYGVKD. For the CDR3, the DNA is TGTGCCATCAGTGTGGGACAGGGGGTTGGGAACACTGAAGCTTTCTTT. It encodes CAISVGQGVGNTEAFF.

This CDR3 reads CASSPNTGTSGSRETQYF. In DNA form, the CDR3 reads TGCGCCAGCAGCCCCAATACCGGGACTAGCGGGTCCCGGGAGACCCAGTACTTC. The chain has TRBV5-1 and TRBJ2-5; the match to TRBD2 covers 12 bases. From germline, CDR1 is SGHRS and CDR2 YFSETQ. V lost 4 bases to trimming and J lost 5 bases; unmatched junction nucleotides: 15. This CDR3 comprises 18 residues.

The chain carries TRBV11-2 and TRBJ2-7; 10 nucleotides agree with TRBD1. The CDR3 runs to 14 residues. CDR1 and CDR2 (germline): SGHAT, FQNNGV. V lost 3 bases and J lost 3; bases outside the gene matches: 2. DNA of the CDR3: TGTGCCAGCAGCTTCGGACAGGGGGGCTACGAGCAGTACTTC. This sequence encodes CASSFGQGGYEQYF. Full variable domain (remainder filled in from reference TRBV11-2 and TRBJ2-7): EAGVAQSPRYKIIEKRQSVAFWCNPISGHATLYWYQQILGQGPKLLIQFQNNGVVDDSQLPKDRFSAERLKGVDSTLKIQPAKLEDSAVYLCASSFGQGGYEQYFGPGTRLTVT.

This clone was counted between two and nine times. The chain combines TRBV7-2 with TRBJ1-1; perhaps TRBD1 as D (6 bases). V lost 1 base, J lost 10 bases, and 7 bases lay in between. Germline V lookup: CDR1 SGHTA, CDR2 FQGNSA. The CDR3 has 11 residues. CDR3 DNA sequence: TGTGCCAGCAGCTTAGACAGGGTAGCTTTCTTT. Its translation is CASSLDRVAFF.

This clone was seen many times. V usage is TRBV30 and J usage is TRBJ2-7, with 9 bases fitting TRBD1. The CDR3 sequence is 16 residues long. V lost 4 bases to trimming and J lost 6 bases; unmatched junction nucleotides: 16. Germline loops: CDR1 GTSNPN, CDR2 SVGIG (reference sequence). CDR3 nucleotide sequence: TGTGCCTGGAACCGGGACAGGGCCCCCTTGGGGAGCGAGCAGTACTTC. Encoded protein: CAWNRDRAPLGSEQYF.

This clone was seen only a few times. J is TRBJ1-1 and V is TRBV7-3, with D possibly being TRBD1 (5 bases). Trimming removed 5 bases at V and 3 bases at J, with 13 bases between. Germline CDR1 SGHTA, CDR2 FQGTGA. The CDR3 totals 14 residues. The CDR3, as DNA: TGTGCCAGCAGCCTAGACGGGGGAGACACTGAAGCTTTCTTT. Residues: CASSLDGGDTEAFF.

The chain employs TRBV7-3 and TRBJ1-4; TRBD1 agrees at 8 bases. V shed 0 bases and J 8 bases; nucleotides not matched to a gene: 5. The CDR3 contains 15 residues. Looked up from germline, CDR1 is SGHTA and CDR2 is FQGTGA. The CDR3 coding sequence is TGTGCCAGCAGCTTAACGGGACAGGTTGGCGAAAAACTGTTTTTT. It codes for CASSLTGQVGEKLFF.

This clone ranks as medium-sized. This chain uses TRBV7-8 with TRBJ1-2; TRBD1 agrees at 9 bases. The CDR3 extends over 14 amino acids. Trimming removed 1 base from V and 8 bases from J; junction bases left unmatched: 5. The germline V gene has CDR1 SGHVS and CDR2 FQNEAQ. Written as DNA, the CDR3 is TGTGCCAGCAGCTTAGAAGGGACAGGGAGAGGCTACACCTTC. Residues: CASSLEGTGRGYTF.

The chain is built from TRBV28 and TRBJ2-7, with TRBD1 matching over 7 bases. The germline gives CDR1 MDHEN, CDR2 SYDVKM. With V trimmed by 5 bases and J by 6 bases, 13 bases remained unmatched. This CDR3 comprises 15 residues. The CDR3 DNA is TGTGCCAGCAGTCCTCAGGACAGGACCGCCTCCGAGCAGTACGTC. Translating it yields CASSPQDRTASEQYV.

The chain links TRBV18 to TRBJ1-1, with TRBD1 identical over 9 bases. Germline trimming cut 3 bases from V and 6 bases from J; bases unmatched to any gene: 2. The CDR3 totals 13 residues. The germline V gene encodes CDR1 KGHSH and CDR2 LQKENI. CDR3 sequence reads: CASSPRTGAEAFF. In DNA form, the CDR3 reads TGTGCCAGCTCACCCAGGACAGGGGCTGAAGCTTTCTTT. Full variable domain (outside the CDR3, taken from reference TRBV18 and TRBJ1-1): NAGVMQNPRHLVRRRGQEARLRCSPMKGHSHVYWYRQLPEEGLKFMVYLQKENIIDESGMPKERFSAEFPKEGPSILRIQQVVRGDSAAYFCASSPRTGAEAFFGQGTRLTVV.

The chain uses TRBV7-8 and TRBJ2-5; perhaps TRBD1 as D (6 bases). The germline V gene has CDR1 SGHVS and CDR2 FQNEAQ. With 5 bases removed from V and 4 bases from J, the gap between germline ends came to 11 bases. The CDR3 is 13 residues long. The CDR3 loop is CASSPQGRETQYF. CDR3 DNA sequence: TGTGCCAGCAGCCCTCAGGGGCGAGAGACCCAGTACTTC.

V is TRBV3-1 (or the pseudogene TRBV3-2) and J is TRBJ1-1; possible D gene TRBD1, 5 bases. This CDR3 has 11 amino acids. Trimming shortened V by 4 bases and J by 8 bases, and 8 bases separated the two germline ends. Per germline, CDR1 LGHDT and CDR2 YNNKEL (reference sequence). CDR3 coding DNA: TGTGCCAGCAGCCCCGGACACGAAGCTTTCTTT. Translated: CASSPGHEAFF.

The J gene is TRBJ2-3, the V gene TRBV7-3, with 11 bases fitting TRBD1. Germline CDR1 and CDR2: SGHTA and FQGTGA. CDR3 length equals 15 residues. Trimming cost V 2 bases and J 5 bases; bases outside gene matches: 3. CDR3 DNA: TGTGCCAGCAGCTTAGGACAGGGGGCGAGAGATACGCAGTATTTT. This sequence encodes CASSLGQGARDTQYF.

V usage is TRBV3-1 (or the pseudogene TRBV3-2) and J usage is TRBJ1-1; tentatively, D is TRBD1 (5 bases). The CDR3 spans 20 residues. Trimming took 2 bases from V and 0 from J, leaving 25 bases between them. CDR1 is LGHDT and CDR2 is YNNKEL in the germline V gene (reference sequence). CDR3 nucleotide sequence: TGTGCCAGCAGCCAACTAGACCGACAGTTAGGAGATCTCCTGAACACTGAAGCTTTCTTT. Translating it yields CASSQLDRQLGDLLNTEAFF.